The 29 T cell receptor beta chains below all came from one sample that was sequenced in a study of shared clonotypes between healthy human individuals. The assay was immunoSEQ multiplex PCR, and TCRdb's table has in-frame clones only and misses some. The sample lists about 500,000 clones; roughly three quarters were seen once. The sample taken for sequencing was PBMCs. The receptors shown here come from a woman aged 40-49 years in good health. Some clones in this sample may be carry-over from other donors' samples.

In its sample, this clone was seen once. The chain employs TRBV18 and TRBJ2-5, with 7 positions matching TRBD2. This CDR3 has 14 residues. Germline CDR1 is KGHSH and CDR2 is LQKENI. V shed 3 bases and J 5 bases; nucleotides not matched to a gene: 6. The chain's CDR3 is CASSPRRERETQYF. The CDR3 DNA follows: TGTGCCAGCTCACCTCGGCGGGAGCGTGAGACCCAGTACTTC. Drawing the rest from reference TRBV18 and TRBJ2-5, the complete variable domain is NAGVMQNPRHLVRRRGQEARLRCSPMKGHSHVYWYRQLPEEGLKFMVYLQKENIIDESGMPKERFSAEFPKEGPSILRIQQVVRGDSAAYFCASSPRRERETQYFGPGTRLLVL.

This clone was detected only once. The CDR3 spells CASSLTLTGELFF. In nucleotides, the CDR3 is TGTGCCAGCAGCCTGACTCTCACCGGGGAGCTGTTTTTT. The chain uses TRBV5-4 and TRBJ2-2; D uncertain. The ends were cut back, 4 bases at V and 4 bases at J, with 8 bases in the middle. From germline, CDR1 is SGHNT and CDR2 YYREEE (reference sequence). This CDR3 comprises 13 residues.

The CDR3: CASSQPRAISVNEQFF. CDR3 nucleotide sequence: TGTGCCAGCAGCCAACCTAGAGCGATCAGTGTGAATGAGCAGTTCTTC. J is TRBJ2-1 and V is TRBV14; no clear D. The CDR3 sequence is 16 residues long. Trimming removed 2 bases from V and 7 bases from J, with 18 bases in between. The germline CDR1 and CDR2 sequences are SGHDN and FVKESK.

This sequence joins TRBV18 and TRBJ1-1; TRBD1 agrees at 12 bases. Trimming took 3 bases from V and 4 from J; bases not matched to a gene: 3. CDR3 size: 15 residues. Germline V gene data show CDR1 as KGHSH and CDR2 as LQKENI. The CDR3 DNA reads as TGTGCCAGCTCACCCGGGACAGGGGGCCTCACTGAAGCTTTCTTT. It yields the protein CASSPGTGGLTEAFF.

This clone showed up just a few times. This may stem from a read error, because a much larger clone lies one nucleotide away. Within the sample, other DNA sequences also encode this same CDR3. The genes are TRBV11-2 and TRBJ1-2, with a tentative D call TRBD1 (6 bases). Per the germline V gene, CDR1 is SGHAT and CDR2 is FQNNGV. This CDR3 region has 15 residues. The CDR3 reads CASTPFAGANYGYTF. The CDR3, as DNA: TGTGCCAGCACCCCTTTCGCAGGGGCGAACTATGGTTACACCTTC.

J is TRBJ1-2 and V is TRBV5-4; no definite D call. Germline values: CDR1 SGHNT, CDR2 YYREEE (reference sequence). V lost 0 bases to trimming and J lost 6 bases, with 21 bases between them. The CDR3 contains 17 residues. In DNA, the CDR3 is TGTGCCAGCAGCTTGGGCTCACCTGGGGTTTCAGCGGATGGCTACACCTTC. It yields the protein CASSLGSPGVSADGYTF. Filled out from reference TRBV5-4 and TRBJ1-2, the complete variable domain reads ETGVTQSPTHLIKTRGQQVTLRCSSQSGHNTVSWYQQALGQGPQFIFQYYREEENGRGNFPPRFSGLQFPNYSSELNVNALELDDSALYLCASSLGSPGVSADGYTFGSGTRLTVV.

J is TRBJ2-2 and V is TRBV28; perhaps D is TRBD1 or TRBD2 (5 bases each). CDR1 is MDHEN, CDR2 SYDVKM, per germline. V lost 6 bases and J 6 bases, leaving 14 bases between the germline ends. The length of the CDR3 is 14 residues. CDR3 loop: CASRSRELAGELFF. As DNA, the CDR3 is TGTGCCAGCAGGTCCAGGGAGTTGGCCGGGGAGCTGTTTTTT.

J is TRBJ2-3 and V is TRBV7-3; D tentatively reads TRBD1 or TRBD2 (7 bases each). The germline V gene encodes CDR1 SGHTA and CDR2 FQGTGA. Trimming removed 2 bases at V and 5 bases at J, with 17 bases between. This CDR3 contains 16 residues. The CDR3 coding sequence is TGTGCCAGCAGCTTAGGCGGGGGCAGGGGGAAAGATACGCAGTATTTT. Translation: CASSLGGGRGKDTQYF.

This rearrangement joins TRBV11-2 to TRBJ2-7, with 9 bases fitting TRBD1. The CDR3 length is 14 residues. Germline V gene sequence: CDR1 SGHAT, CDR2 FQNNGV. The J segment lost 6 bases and the V segment lost 3 bases, leaving 6 bases of the junction unmatched. The CDR3 spells CASSFRDRAPEQYF. As DNA, the CDR3 is TGTGCCAGCAGCTTCCGGGACAGGGCCCCCGAGCAGTACTTC. The whole variable domain, filled in from reference TRBV11-2 and TRBJ2-7, reads EAGVAQSPRYKIIEKRQSVAFWCNPISGHATLYWYQQILGQGPKLLIQFQNNGVVDDSQLPKDRFSAERLKGVDSTLKIQPAKLEDSAVYLCASSFRDRAPEQYFGPGTRLTVT.

V is TRBV18 and J is TRBJ2-3; perhaps TRBD1 as D (5 bases). Germline-derived CDR1 and CDR2 are KGHSH and LQKENI. Trimming removed 3 bases at V and 2 bases at J, with 9 bases between. The CDR3 consists of 14 residues. In DNA form, the CDR3 reads TGTGCCAGCTCACCGTCAGGGTTCACAGATACGCAGTATTTT. It encodes CASSPSGFTDTQYF.

Concerning this clone: This sample also contains other DNA sequences that code for the same CDR3. The genes are TRBV30 and TRBJ1-2, with a tentative D call TRBD1 (6 bases). Trimming removed 4 bases at V and 8 bases at J, with 20 bases between. Germline V gives CDR1 GTSNPN, CDR2 SVGIG (reference sequence). The CDR3 has 14 residues. The CDR3 DNA reads TGTGCCTGGAAGTTCGGGGCGGGGGCCGGAGGCTACACCTTC. Translated: CAWKFGAGAGGYTF.

V is TRBV2 and J is TRBJ2-7, with TRBD2 identical over 13 bases. Germline V gene lookup returns CDR1 SNHLY and CDR2 FYNNEI. This CDR3 is 13 amino acids long. V shed 8 bases and J 2 bases; nucleotides not matched to a gene: 0. In DNA form, the CDR3 reads TGTGCCAGCGGGACTAGCGGGACCTACGAGCAGTACTTC. Translated, it gives CASGTSGTYEQYF.

The chain is built from TRBV28 and TRBJ2-5; D is unclear. Germline assignment: CDR1 MDHEN and CDR2 SYDVKM. This CDR3 is built from 13 residues. Trimming took 4 bases from V and 5 from J, leaving 11 bases between them. CDR3 residues: CASSYLSSETQYF. CDR3 in DNA: TGTGCCAGCAGTTATCTTAGTTCGGAGACCCAGTACTTC. Using reference TRBV28 and TRBJ2-5 for the parts outside the CDR3, the full variable domain is DVKVTQSSRYLVKRTGEKVFLECVQDMDHENMFWYRQDPGLGLRLIYFSYDVKMKEKGDIPEGYSVSREKKERFSLILESASTNQTSMYLCASSYLSSETQYFGPGTRLLVL.

This clone was detected many times. This chain joins TRBV13 and TRBJ1-1; D call uncertain. V was trimmed by 3 bases and J by 4 bases, leaving 15 bases between them. Looked up from germline, CDR1 is PRHDT and CDR2 is FYEKMQ (reference sequence). This CDR3 spans 15 amino acids. This chain's CDR3 is CASSFLGSAITEAFF. In nucleotides, the CDR3 is TGTGCCAGCAGCTTCTTAGGCAGCGCGATCACTGAAGCTTTCTTT.

The J gene is TRBJ1-5, the V gene TRBV6-5; D may be TRBD1 (5 bases). Trimming removed 6 bases at V and 4 bases at J, with 16 bases between. CDR1 is MNHEY and CDR2 is SVGAGI in the germline V gene. The CDR3 loop spans 15 amino acids. CDR3 bases: TGTGCCAGCAGAGAGGCGAGGGGTGGTAATCAGCCCCAGCATTTT. Its translation: CASREARGGNQPQHF.

This rearrangement joins TRBV4-1 to TRBJ1-1, with 8 bases fitting TRBD1. The V gene's germline CDR1 is MGHRA and CDR2 YSYEKL. V lost 4 bases, J lost 1 base, and 5 bases stayed unmatched. The CDR3 has 15 residues. The CDR3 region has the DNA TGCGCCAGCAGCCGAGGACAGGGTGGGAACACTGAAGCTTTCTTT. It specifies CASSRGQGGNTEAFF.

V usage is TRBV7-6 and J usage is TRBJ1-4, with D possibly matching TRBD1 (5 bases). Germline CDR1 reads SGHVS; CDR2 reads FNYEAQ. Trimming took 3 bases from V and 8 from J, leaving 16 bases between them. The CDR3 extends over 15 amino acids. The CDR3 protein is CASSLGGTTREKLFF. Here the CDR3 DNA reads TGTGCCAGCAGCTTGGGGGGGACGACCCGGGAAAAACTGTTTTTT.

V and J are TRBV9 and TRBJ1-4; weak D call: TRBD1 (6 bases). Trimming cost V 4 bases and J 1 base, with 11 bases left between them. Per germline, CDR1 SGDLS and CDR2 YYNGEE. The CDR3 length is 15 residues. In DNA form, the CDR3 reads TGTGCCAGCAGCAACGGACAGCAAACTAATGAAAAACTGTTTTTT. Its protein is CASSNGQQTNEKLFF.

The chain recombines TRBV9 with TRBJ1-1, with TRBD1 as a possible D gene (6 bases). CDR1 and CDR2 from the germline V gene are SGDLS and YYNGEE. The CDR3 has 14 amino acids. Trimming took off 0 bases at V and 3 bases at J, with 9 bases between the two ends. CDR3 nucleotides: TGTGCCAGCAGCGTAGTAGGGGGAGACACTGAAGCTTTCTTT. Its translation is CASSVVGGDTEAFF.

The rearrangement uses TRBV27 and TRBJ2-7; D could derive from TRBD1 or TRBD2 (5 bases each). This CDR3 spans 14 amino acids. Germline CDR1 is MNHEY and CDR2 is SMNVEV (reference sequence). V lost 2 bases, J lost 0 bases, and 8 bases lay in between. CDR3 residues: CASSLVGTSYEQYF. CDR3 bases: TGTGCCAGCAGTTTAGTCGGGACCTCCTACGAGCAGTACTTC.

This CDR3 is CASGPGRFETQYF. The CDR3 region has the DNA TGTGCCAGTGGCCCTGGGAGATTCGAGACCCAGTACTTC. The chain couples TRBV19 to TRBJ2-5; D possibly corresponds to TRBD2 (5 bases). With 8 bases removed from V and 5 bases from J, the gap between germline ends came to 15 bases. The germline V gene has CDR1 LNHDA and CDR2 SQIVND (reference sequence). The CDR3 is 13 amino acids.

This chain connects TRBV7-2 to TRBJ1-2; 8 bases are shared with TRBD1. The CDR3 has 14 residues. V trimming: 5 bases; J trimming: 8 bases; junction bases outside the gene matches: 10. Germline loops: CDR1 SGHTA, CDR2 FQGNSA. CDR3 DNA sequence: TGTGCCAGCAGCCCCTTTGGACAGGGCCTAGGCTACACCTTC. It specifies CASSPFGQGLGYTF. Full variable domain (missing parts from reference TRBV7-2 and TRBJ1-2): GAGVSQSPSNKVTEKGKDVELRCDPISGHTALYWYRQSLGQGLEFLIYFQGNSAPDKSGLPSDRFSAERTGGSVSTLTIQRTQQEDSAVYLCASSPFGQGLGYTFGSGTRLTVV.

About this clone: At one boundary the junction diverges from the germline segment, which might be a read error. The identical CDR3 is also encoded by other nucleotide sequences in the sample. V gene TRBV9 combines with J gene TRBJ1-1; 12 bases are shared with TRBD1. Per the germline V gene, CDR1 is SGDLS and CDR2 is YYNGEE. This CDR3 contains 14 residues. In DNA form, the CDR3 reads TGTGCCAGCAGCGTGGGGACAGGGGGCTCCGAGGCTCTCTTC. It codes for CASSVGTGGSEALF.

CDR3 loop: CASSSAWGQRYNEQFF. In DNA form, the CDR3 reads TGCGCCAGCAGCTCTGCCTGGGGACAGAGATACAATGAGCAGTTCTTC. The rearrangement links TRBV5-1 to TRBJ2-1; 7 bases agree with TRBD1. The germline CDR1 and CDR2 sequences are SGHRS and YFSETQ. V lost 3 bases, J lost 4 bases, and 10 bases stayed unmatched. CDR3 length: 16 residues. Based on the CDR3 plus reference TRBV5-1 and TRBJ2-1, the full variable domain is KAGVTQTPRYLIKTRGQQVTLSCSPISGHRSVSWYQQTPGQGLQFLFEYFSETQRNKGNFPGRFSGRQFSNSRSEMNVSTLELGDSALYLCASSSAWGQRYNEQFFGPGTRLTVL.

To note about this clone: Germline and junction disagree at one end, which may indicate a read error. J is TRBJ2-2 and V is TRBV7-7, with TRBD1 as a possible D gene (5 bases). The V gene's germline CDR1 is SSHAT and CDR2 FNYEAQ (reference sequence). This CDR3 has 15 amino acids. This CDR3 is CASSFGQGNTGELFF. CDR3 nucleotides: TGTGCTAGCAGCTTTGGGCAGGGGAACACCGGGGAGCTGTTTTTT. Filled out from reference TRBV7-7 and TRBJ2-2, the complete variable domain reads GAGVSQSPRYKVTKRGQDVTLRCDPISSHATLYWYQQALGQGPEFLTYFNYEAQPDKSGLPSDRFSAERPEGSISTLTIQRTEQRDSAMYRCASSFGQGNTGELFFGEGSRLTVL.

V and J are TRBV7-8 and TRBJ2-7; no definite D call. Trimming pared 0 bases from V and 4 bases from J, leaving 7 bases between. The CDR3 is 13 amino acids. CDR1 is SGHVS and CDR2 is FQNEAQ in the germline V gene. CDR3 bases: TGTGCCAGCAGCTTAGCCTGGGCATACGAGCAGTACTTC. Amino acids: CASSLAWAYEQYF.

The V call is TRBV11-2, the J call TRBJ2-7, with D possibly TRBD1 on 7 matching bases. The CDR3 covers 16 residues. The germline CDR1 and CDR2 sequences are SGHAT and FQNNGV. V was cut by 2 bases and J by 3 bases, with 17 bases left in between. The CDR3 spells CASSLRVAGQIYEQYF. CDR3 bases: TGTGCCAGCAGCTTACGGGTCGCGGGACAGATCTACGAGCAGTACTTC.

The chain has TRBV29-1 and TRBJ2-7; 9 positions agree with TRBD1. Germline V gives CDR1 SQVTM, CDR2 ANQGSEA. The J segment lost 3 bases and the V segment lost 7 bases, leaving 16 bases of the junction unmatched. The CDR3 covers 16 residues. CDR3: CSASTAGQGRNYEQYF. The CDR3, as DNA: TGCAGCGCGAGCACGGCTGGACAGGGGAGAAACTACGAGCAGTACTTC.

This clone was observed once. The chain has TRBV29-1 and TRBJ2-7; 7 nucleotides agree with TRBD2. Trimming at V came to 4 bases and at J to 3 bases, leaving 6 bases not matched to a gene. The CDR3 spans 13 residues. Germline V gives CDR1 SQVTM, CDR2 ANQGSEA. CDR3 bases: TGCAGCGTTGCGGGTAGCGGGTACTACGAGCAGTACTTC. As protein: CSVAGSGYYEQYF.